The rows below give T cell receptor beta chains drawn from one sample of a study of blood T cell repertoires in COVID-19. Sequenced by immunoSEQ multiplex PCR; TCRdb stores in-frame clones only, minus some. This sample carries roughly 220,000 clones, 84% of them seen once, and the ten largest clones take more than 2%. The sequencing input was peripheral blood. These receptors came from an older woman with acute or convalescent COVID-19. CDR3s include the opening cysteine and the closing phenylalanine or tryptophan.

V: TRBV7-2; J: TRBJ2-7; CDR3: CASSDSTYEQYF
V: TRBV11-2; J: TRBJ1-4; CDR3: CASSIRTGISEKLFF
V: TRBV3-1/TRBV3-2; J: TRBJ1-6; CDR3: CASSQGRTGYNSPLHF
V: TRBV5-1; J: TRBJ1-5; CDR3: CASSLSGQGNQPQHF
V: TRBV7-2; J: TRBJ2-7; CDR3: CASSLASGGQIYEQYF
V: TRBV7-2; J: TRBJ1-5; CDR3: CASSLEQFQPQHF
V: TRBV18; J: TRBJ2-1; CDR3: CASSPLTGNEQFF
V: TRBV7-9; J: TRBJ2-1; CDR3: CASSQYGAAGEQFF
V: TRBV27; J: TRBJ1-2; CDR3: CASSLHPLAYGYTF
V: TRBV27; J: TRBJ1-2; CDR3: CASSFRGTEWNPGGYTF
V: TRBV4-3; J: TRBJ2-6; CDR3: CASSQVGGTGANVLTF
V: TRBV5-4; J: TRBJ2-7; CDR3: CASSLGPSGEYEQYF
V: TRBV6-5; J: TRBJ1-2; CDR3: CASERRAGIMGGYTF
V: TRBV19; J: TRBJ1-2; CDR3: CASRNRVTNYGYTF
V: TRBV11-3; J: TRBJ2-3; CDR3: CASSAGQGRTDTQYF
V: TRBV18; J: TRBJ1-2; CDR3: CASSGSGVDYGYTF
V: TRBV7-2; J: TRBJ2-5; CDR3: CASRTGTGYQETQYF
V: TRBV30; J: TRBJ1-1; CDR3: CAWSSDMNTEAFF
V: TRBV5-1; J: TRBJ2-5; CDR3: CASSQRQRGAGETQYF
V: TRBV9; J: TRBJ2-3; CDR3: CASSVGGVTGNTQYF
V: TRBV5-1; J: TRBJ2-3; CDR3: CASSLEGQGTDTQYF
V: TRBV5-1; J: TRBJ2-3; CDR3: CASNWLGETSTDTQYF
V: TRBV4-1; J: TRBJ2-3; CDR3: CASSHTSGGATDTQYF
V: TRBV12-3/TRBV12-4; J: TRBJ2-7; CDR3: CASSLAAGYEQYF
V: TRBV24-1; J: TRBJ2-3; CDR3: CATSDSRGGPSTDTQYF
V: TRBV10-3; J: TRBJ1-2; CDR3: CAIRPSTGTGDTNYGYTF
V: TRBV19; J: TRBJ2-3; CDR3: CASSIGARVTDTQYF